What follows are 25 T cell receptor beta chains derived from one specimen sequenced in a study of follicular helper T cells after annual influenza vaccination. The time point was: 2015-2016 season, pre-vaccination. The table came from immunoSEQ multiplex PCR; TCRdb's copy has only in-frame clones and leaves some out. The sample lists about 14,000 clones, more than 65% occurring once. Sequences were derived from CXCR5- memory CD4+ T cells sorted from blood, sampled on the day of influenza vaccination. Every receptor here comes from an adult who received the influenza vaccine.

This chain joins TRBV6-5 and TRBJ1-1, with 7 bases that match TRBD1. CDR1 is MNHEY and CDR2 is SVGAGI in the germline V gene. The CDR3 runs 14 residues. V dropped 5 bases and J dropped 8; count of bases not matched to a gene: 11. The CDR3 region has the DNA TGTGCCAGCAGTAGCAGGGGGGGCTTCGAGGAAGCTTTCTTT. Amino acids: CASSSRGGFEEAFF.

V usage is TRBV7-6 and J usage is TRBJ2-1; maybe TRBD2 (6 bases). CDR1 SGHVS and CDR2 FNYEAQ come from the germline V gene. The CDR3 length is 15 residues. Trimming pared 5 bases from V and 4 bases from J, leaving 15 bases between. The CDR3: CASSPGLPGYNEQFF. The CDR3 DNA reads TGTGCCAGCAGCCCGGGACTCCCTGGGTACAATGAGCAGTTCTTC.

The gene calls are TRBV5-1 and TRBJ2-5; no clear D. CDR3 length: 13 residues. Trimming cost V 0 bases and J 2 bases, with 5 bases left between them. From germline, CDR1 is SGHRS and CDR2 YFSETQ. The CDR3 DNA reads as TGCGCCAGCAGCTTGGGAGTACAAGAGACCCAGTACTTC. Protein sequence: CASSLGVQETQYF.

The chain recombines TRBV28 with TRBJ1-3, with 8 positions matching TRBD1. The V gene's germline CDR1 is MDHEN and CDR2 SYDVKM. The length of the CDR3 is 15 residues. V was clipped by 9 bases and J by 3 bases; unmatched bases: 10. The CDR3 sequence is CASSDPGGGGNTIYF. CDR3 coding DNA: TGTGCCAGTAGTGACCCAGGGGGCGGTGGAAACACCATATATTTT.

A few counts support this clone. The rearrangement links TRBV9 to TRBJ1-2, with no clear D. CDR1 is SGDLS, CDR2 YYNGEE, per germline. CDR3 length: 15 amino acids. Trimming removed 4 bases at V and 3 bases at J, with 16 bases between. CDR3 region: CASSPSAGIDYGYTF. CDR3 coding DNA: TGTGCCAGCAGCCCGTCGGCGGGGATCGACTATGGCTACACCTTC.

V is TRBV5-1 and J is TRBJ2-7; D is uncertain. The CDR3 contains 14 residues. The germline V gene encodes CDR1 SGHRS and CDR2 YFSETQ. V was clipped by 0 bases and J by 11 bases, with 18 bases between them. As DNA, the CDR3 is TGCGCCAGCAGCTTGGCGCCAGGACCCAGTGGGAAGTACTTC. Translated: CASSLAPGPSGKYF.

The rearrangement links TRBV30 to TRBJ2-5; TRBD1 matches at 8 bases. This CDR3 has 15 residues. V shed 1 base and J 4 bases; nucleotides not matched to a gene: 8. The germline CDR1 and CDR2 sequences are GTSNPN and SVGIG (reference sequence). The CDR3: CAWSAGQGLGETQYF. As DNA, the CDR3 is TGTGCCTGGAGTGCCGGACAGGGTCTGGGAGAGACCCAGTACTTC.

V and J are TRBV6-1 and TRBJ1-2; tentatively, D is TRBD1 (6 bases). Trimming removed 4 bases from V and 4 bases from J, with 16 bases in between. From germline, CDR1 is MNHNS and CDR2 SASEGT. This CDR3 has 15 residues. The CDR3 reads CASSALLTGTYGYTF. In DNA form, the CDR3 reads TGTGCCAGCAGTGCGCTTTTGACAGGTACCTATGGCTACACCTTC.

This clone was observed a single time. V gene TRBV6-5 combines with J gene TRBJ2-7; no clear D gene. The germline V gene has CDR1 MNHEY and CDR2 SVGAGI. This CDR3 is built from 13 residues. V was shortened by 10 bases and J by 3 bases, with 16 bases between the two germline ends. CDR3 nucleotide sequence: TGTGCCACCGCACCTCGACCCAACTACGAGCAGTACTTC. Amino acids: CATAPRPNYEQYF.

Remarks on this clone: Other DNA sequences in the sample encode the same CDR3. V gene TRBV14 combines with J gene TRBJ2-4; TRBD2 agrees at 7 bases. The junction had 3 bases not matched to a gene; V was cut back by 0 bases and J by 1 base. The CDR3 consists of 16 residues. Germline V gives CDR1 SGHDN, CDR2 FVKESK. The CDR3: CASSQEVGGAKNIQYF. The CDR3 coding sequence is TGTGCCAGCAGCCAAGAGGTCGGGGGGGCCAAAAACATTCAGTACTTC.

The chain couples TRBV6-5 to TRBJ2-7, with D tentatively TRBD2 (5 bases). In germline, CDR1 is MNHEY, CDR2 SVGAGI. V was cut by 2 bases and J by 7 bases, with 18 bases left in between. This CDR3 comprises 15 residues. Here the CDR3 reads CASSYSLTGPGEQYF. The DNA for the CDR3 is TGTGCCAGCAGTTACAGTCTCACCGGACCGGGGGAGCAGTACTTC.

This rearrangement joins TRBV30 to TRBJ1-3, with D tentatively TRBD1 (5 bases). Germline assignment: CDR1 GTSNPN and CDR2 SVGIG (reference sequence). The CDR3 covers 14 residues. V gave up 1 base and J gave up 0 bases, with 7 bases separating them. CDR3: CAWSGTFSGNTIYF. The CDR3 bases are TGTGCCTGGAGTGGGACATTCTCTGGAAACACCATATATTTT.

This clone was counted between two and nine times. V and J are TRBV11-2 and TRBJ2-5; D gene uncertain. The V end lost 2 bases, the J end lost 2 bases, and 12 bases lay between the germline ends. CDR3 length: 15 amino acids. Germline loops: CDR1 SGHAT, CDR2 FQNNGV. The CDR3 here is CASSLTWTQQETQYF. The CDR3 DNA follows: TGTGCCAGCAGCTTAACCTGGACGCAACAAGAGACCCAGTACTTC.

V gene TRBV9 combines with J gene TRBJ2-1, with D unresolved. The CDR3 covers 14 residues. CDR1 SGDLS and CDR2 YYNGEE come from the germline V gene. Trimming pared 4 bases from V and 0 bases from J, leaving 8 bases between. The CDR3 sequence: CASSPLISYNEQFF. In nucleotides, the CDR3 is TGTGCCAGCAGCCCCTTGATCTCCTACAATGAGCAGTTCTTC.

This clone was counted a few times. The V gene is TRBV4-2, the J gene TRBJ1-6, with a possible D match to TRBD1 (5 bases). Per germline, CDR1 LGHNA and CDR2 YNFKEQ. Trimming removed 3 bases from V and 0 bases from J, with 9 bases in between. CDR3 length: 16 amino acids. The CDR3 DNA reads as TGTGCCAGCAGCCAGGGGGTCAGCTCCTATAATTCACCCCTCCACTTT. It codes for CASSQGVSSYNSPLHF.

In nucleotides, the CDR3 is TGTGCCAGTAGGCCAGGGTCGGGGAACACTGAAGCTTTCTTT. This gives the protein CASRPGSGNTEAFF. The genes are TRBV19 and TRBJ1-1; a weak D match, TRBD1 (5 bases). V lost 6 bases and J lost 1, with 12 bases in between. Germline loops: CDR1 LNHDA, CDR2 SQIVND (reference sequence). The CDR3 consists of 14 residues.

The rearrangement links TRBV7-2 to TRBJ2-3; D gene ambiguous. The CDR3 length is 12 residues. Germline assignment: CDR1 SGHTA and CDR2 FQGNSA. V was shortened by 3 bases and J by 7 bases, with 8 bases between the two germline ends. The CDR3 DNA is TGTGCCAGCAGCTTGGACGCATATACGCAGTATTTT. This encodes CASSLDAYTQYF.

V and J are TRBV28 and TRBJ2-7, with no clear D. Germline V lookup: CDR1 MDHEN, CDR2 SYDVKM. The CDR3 has 11 amino acids. V lost 7 bases to trimming and J lost 12 bases, with 16 bases between them. CDR3 region: CASTENRLLYF. CDR3 sequence (DNA): TGTGCCAGCACGGAGAATCGCCTCCTGTACTTC.

The chain recombines TRBV18 with TRBJ2-5; D ambiguous. Trimming pared 4 bases from V and 5 bases from J, leaving 11 bases between. The CDR3 has 13 residues. Germline V gives CDR1 KGHSH, CDR2 LQKENI. The DNA for the CDR3 is TGTGCCAGCTCACTCGGCGGTCGGGAGACCCAGTACTTC. This encodes CASSLGGRETQYF. The entire variable domain, with the rest obtained from reference TRBV18 and TRBJ2-5, is as follows: NAGVMQNPRHLVRRRGQEARLRCSPMKGHSHVYWYRQLPEEGLKFMVYLQKENIIDESGMPKERFSAEFPKEGPSILRIQQVVRGDSAAYFCASSLGGRETQYFGPGTRLLVL.

The chain recombines TRBV2 with TRBJ2-3; tentative D call: TRBD1 (6 bases). Trimming took off 6 bases at V and 8 bases at J, with 15 bases between the two ends. CDR3 size: 13 residues. Germline CDR1 reads SNHLY; CDR2 reads FYNNEI. CDR3 DNA sequence: TGTGCCAGCAGGGACTCGACAGGTGGTACGCAGTATTTT. Translating gives CASRDSTGGTQYF.

This rearrangement joins TRBV28 to TRBJ1-4; no reliable D call. V lost 1 base to trimming and J lost 8 bases, with 11 bases between them. Germline lookup yields CDR1 MDHEN and CDR2 SYDVKM. This CDR3 region has 14 residues. CDR3 DNA sequence: TGTGCCAGCAGTTTATCCCCAGGACGGGAAAAACTGTTTTTT. This translates into CASSLSPGREKLFF. Full variable domain (rest looked up from reference TRBV28 and TRBJ1-4): DVKVTQSSRYLVKRTGEKVFLECVQDMDHENMFWYRQDPGLGLRLIYFSYDVKMKEKGDIPEGYSVSREKKERFSLILESASTNQTSMYLCASSLSPGREKLFFGSGTQLSVL.

The chain joins TRBV7-9 to TRBJ2-7; 7 bases are a match to TRBD1. This CDR3 has 15 amino acids. V gave up 1 base and J gave up 3 bases; unmatched junction bases: 6. Per germline, CDR1 SEHNR and CDR2 FQNEAQ (reference sequence). CDR3 in amino acids: CASSLVQGQNYEQYF. CDR3 nucleotides: TGTGCCAGCAGCTTAGTACAGGGACAGAACTACGAGCAGTACTTC.

The genes are TRBV18 and TRBJ2-1; TRBD1 is a possible D gene (5 bases). Trimming cost V 5 bases and J 6 bases, with 14 bases left between them. There are 14 residues in the CDR3. Per the germline V gene, CDR1 is KGHSH and CDR2 is LQKENI. CDR3 nucleotides: TGTGCCAGCTCAACTGTCCAGGGTGGCAATGAGCAGTTCTTC. This encodes CASSTVQGGNEQFF.

The V and J genes are TRBV7-7 and TRBJ2-7; 11 nucleotides align to TRBD2. Looked up from germline, CDR1 is SSHAT and CDR2 is FNYEAQ (reference sequence). The CDR3 totals 15 residues. The ends lost 2 bases at V and 3 bases at J; junction bases unmatched: 3. CDR3 sequence reads: CASSLRLAGNYEQYF. The CDR3 region has the DNA TGTGCCAGCAGCTTACGACTAGCGGGAAACTACGAGCAGTACTTC.

The chain has TRBV30 and TRBJ2-3; the D gene is possibly TRBD1 (6 bases). The CDR3 is made up of 14 amino acids. Germline lookup yields CDR1 GTSNPN and CDR2 SVGIG (reference sequence). Trimming removed 0 bases from V and 1 base from J, with 8 bases in between. The DNA of the CDR3 is TGTGCCTGGAGTGTACAGGGTCGCACAGATACGCAGTATTTT. As protein: CAWSVQGRTDTQYF.